This is a list of T cell receptor beta chains from one sample in a study of cytomegalovirus exposure and HLA in healthy donors. Sequencing used immunoSEQ multiplex PCR; TCRdb keeps in-frame clones, though not all of them. The sample lists around 130,000 clones; about 76% were seen once. Specimen: PBMCs. The receptors here all came from a man aged 35 to 55 in good health and CMV-seropositive. Both conserved end residues are part of each CDR3. The D gene is left open where the match is weak. Size is stated for part of the rows, as once, few or many counts, or as a class when the clone is expanded.

d_call	v_call	j_call	clone_size	cdr3_nt	cdr3_aa
TRBD1	TRBV7-9	TRBJ2-1	once	TGTTCCAGCCGCCCCCGCGTGGGACAGGGAAGAACACGGAATGAGCAGTTCTTC	CSSRPRVGQGRTRNEQFF
TRBD1	TRBV5-1	TRBJ2-7	NA	TGCGCCAGCAGCTTGAGACAGGGGGCCCTCTACGAGCAGTACTTC	CASSLRQGALYEQYF
NA	TRBV11-2	TRBJ2-7	NA	TGTGCCAGCAGCTTAAATCTTGAGGTATTGAACGAGCAGTACTTC	CASSLNLEVLNEQYF
NA	TRBV19	TRBJ1-1	NA	TGTGCCAGTAGTACTCAGGGGATCACTGAAGCTTTCTTT	CASSTQGITEAFF
TRBD1	TRBV5-6	TRBJ1-1	NA	TGTGCCAGCAGCTACGACAGGGTCACTGAAGCTTTCTTT	CASSYDRVTEAFF
TRBD1	TRBV13	TRBJ2-7	few	TGTGCCAGCAGCTCCAGGGGGCTTGCCTACGAGCAGTACTTC	CASSSRGLAYEQYF
TRBD1	TRBV10-1	TRBJ1-1	NA	TGCGCCAGCAGTGTGAAACAGGGGGCCACTGAAGCTTTCTTT	CASSVKQGATEAFF
TRBD2	TRBV5-1	TRBJ2-7	NA	TGCGCCAGCAGCATGGGACTAGCGGGAGTAAGGGAGCAGTACTTC	CASSMGLAGVREQYF
TRBD1	TRBV11-2	TRBJ2-7	NA	TGTGCCAGCAGCTTAGCCTCTGGACAGGGAGCCTACGAGCAGTACTTC	CASSLASGQGAYEQYF
TRBD2	TRBV5-1	TRBJ2-3	NA	TGCGCCAGCAGCGCGGGACTAGCGGGAGGTCGAGATACGCAGTATTTT	CASSAGLAGGRDTQYF
NA	TRBV5-1	TRBJ1-1	NA	TGCGCCAGCAGCTCGGGGGGGGGATACACTGAAGCTTTCTTT	CASSSGGGYTEAFF
TRBD2	TRBV19	TRBJ2-2	NA	TGTGCCAGTAGGTCAAGCGGGGGGAGGAAAAACGGGGAGCTGTTTTTT	CASRSSGGRKNGELFF
TRBD2	TRBV7-6	TRBJ2-1	NA	TGTGCCAGCAGCCCCGCGGGGGGGCCCCCGGCTGAGCAGTTCTTC	CASSPAGGPPAEQFF
NA	TRBV12-2	TRBJ2-3	NA	TGTGCAAGTCGCTTGCCGACTCCTCGGGAAGATACGCAGTATTTT	CASRLPTPREDTQYF
NA	TRBV11-2	TRBJ1-1	NA	TGTGCCAGCAGCCGAACTACTGAAGCTTTCTTT	CASSRTTEAFF
NA	TRBV27	TRBJ2-4	NA	TGTGCCAGCAGTTTAGACAGAGACCTCCTAGCCAAAAACATTCAGTACTTC	CASSLDRDLLAKNIQYF
NA	TRBV5-6	TRBJ2-7	NA	TGTGCCAGCAGCTTGGCAGTTGCCTACGAGCAGTACTTC	CASSLAVAYEQYF
NA	TRBV7-8	TRBJ2-3	once	TGTGCCAGCAGCTTAGGGAGTAGCACAGATACGCAGTATTTT	CASSLGSSTDTQYF
TRBD2	TRBV6-6	TRBJ2-7	NA	TGTGCCAGCAGGACTAGCGGAGCCTCCTACGAGCAGTACTTC	CASRTSGASYEQYF
NA	TRBV29-1	TRBJ2-1	few	TGCAGCGCCGGAGACAGGTACAATGAGCAGTTCTTC	CSAGDRYNEQFF
NA	TRBV5-8	TRBJ2-2	NA	TGTGCCAGCAGCCCCCGGGAGAACACCGGGGAGCTGTTTTTT	CASSPRENTGELFF
TRBD2	TRBV28	TRBJ2-2	NA	TGTGCCAGCAGGGTAGCGGGAGGCCACACCGGGGAGCTGTTTTTT	CASRVAGGHTGELFF
TRBD2	TRBV5-1	TRBJ2-2	NA	TGCGCCAGCAGCTTGTCGAAGACTAGCGGTTTCACCGGGGAGCTGTTTTTT	CASSLSKTSGFTGELFF
TRBD1	TRBV7-8	TRBJ1-1	NA	TGTGCCAGCAGCCCTTACAGGGGCGGGATGAACACTGAAGCTTTCTTT	CASSPYRGGMNTEAFF
NA	TRBV27	TRBJ1-3	NA	TGTGCCAGCAGTCCTGACACACGCTCTGGAAACACCATATATTTT	CASSPDTRSGNTIYF
TRBD2	TRBV7-6	TRBJ2-2	NA	TGTGCCAGCAGCCTGCCTAAGGGCGGGGGGGTTACCGGGGAGCTGTTTTTT	CASSLPKGGGVTGELFF
NA	TRBV7-9	TRBJ2-1	NA	TGTGCCAGCAGCACGAAAGACAGGTTAGGTGGCAATGAGCAGTTCTTC	CASSTKDRLGGNEQFF
NA	TRBV5-4	TRBJ1-1	NA	TGTGCCAGCAGCTCGGACAGTACCAATGAAGCTTTCTTT	CASSSDSTNEAFF
TRBD1	TRBV6-1	TRBJ2-7	NA	TGTGCCAGCAGCCCAATGGGACAGCACTACGAGCAGTACTTC	CASSPMGQHYEQYF
NA	TRBV5-6	TRBJ2-3	NA	TGTGCCAGCAGCTTGGCTAGAGGGAAGGGTGCAGATACGCAGTATTTT	CASSLARGKGADTQYF
TRBD2	TRBV27	TRBJ2-1	NA	TGTGCCAGCAGAGTAGGTGGGGGACTAAATGAGCAGTTCTTC	CASRVGGGLNEQFF
NA	TRBV18	TRBJ1-5	NA	TGTGCCAGCTCCTCGGGTAATAGCAATCAGCCCCAGCATTTT	CASSSGNSNQPQHF
NA	TRBV6-5	TRBJ2-1	NA	TGTGCCAGCAGTTACTTAGACAGCATAAACAATGAGCAGTTCTTC	CASSYLDSINNEQFF
NA	TRBV27	TRBJ2-7	NA	TGTGCCAGCAGTTCGTCCAAGACTTACGAGCAGTACTTC	CASSSSKTYEQYF
NA	TRBV5-1	TRBJ1-4	NA	TGCGCCAGCAGCCAACAGGGCCCTAATGAAAAACTGTTTTTT	CASSQQGPNEKLFF
TRBD1	TRBV7-2	TRBJ1-4	few	TGTGCCAGCAGCCCCAAGAGGGACAGGGAGGAAAAACTGTTTTTT	CASSPKRDREEKLFF
TRBD1	TRBV4-2	TRBJ2-1	NA	TGTGCCAGCAGCCAAGAACAGGGGGCTCCTAATGAGCAGTTCTTC	CASSQEQGAPNEQFF
NA	TRBV5-1	TRBJ1-3	NA	TGCGCCAGCACCCTCTCGGGGAAGGAGGAAAACACCATATATTTT	CASTLSGKEENTIYF
TRBD1	TRBV4-2	TRBJ2-7	once	TGTGCCAGCAGCCAAGTAACCGGGACAGGGGACTCCTACGAGCAGTACTTC	CASSQVTGTGDSYEQYF
TRBD1	TRBV28	TRBJ2-7	NA	TGTGCCAGCGGGGACAGGGGATGGGAGCAGTACTTC	CASGDRGWEQYF